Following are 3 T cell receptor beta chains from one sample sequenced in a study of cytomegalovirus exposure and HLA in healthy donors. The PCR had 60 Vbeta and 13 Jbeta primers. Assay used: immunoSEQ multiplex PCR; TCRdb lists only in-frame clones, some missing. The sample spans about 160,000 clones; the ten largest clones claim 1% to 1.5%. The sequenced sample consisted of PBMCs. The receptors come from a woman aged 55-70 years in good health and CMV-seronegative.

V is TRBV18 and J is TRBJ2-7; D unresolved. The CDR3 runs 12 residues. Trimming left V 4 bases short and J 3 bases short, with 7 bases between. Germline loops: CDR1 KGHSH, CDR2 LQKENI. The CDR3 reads CASSLEYYEQYF. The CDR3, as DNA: TGTGCCAGCTCACTAGAGTACTACGAGCAGTACTTC.

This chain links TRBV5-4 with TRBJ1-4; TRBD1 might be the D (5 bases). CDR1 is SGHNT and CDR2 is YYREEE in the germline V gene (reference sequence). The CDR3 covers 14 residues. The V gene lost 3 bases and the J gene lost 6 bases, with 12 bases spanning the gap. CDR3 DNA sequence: TGTGCCAGCAGCTCAACAGGCGGGGATGAAAAACTGTTTTTT. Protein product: CASSSTGGDEKLFF.

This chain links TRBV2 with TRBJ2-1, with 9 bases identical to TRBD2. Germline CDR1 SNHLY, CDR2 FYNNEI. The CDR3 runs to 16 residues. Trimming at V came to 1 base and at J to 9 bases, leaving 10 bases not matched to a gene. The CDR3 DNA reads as TGTGCCAGCAGTGAAGAGTTGATGGCGGGAGGGGGTGAGCAGTTCTTC. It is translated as CASSEELMAGGGEQFF.